This T cell receptor (beta chain) was sequenced during a study of T cells in Graves' hyperthyroidism and ophthalmopathy. Study-wide results and limits: Blood also showed most of the thyroid clonotypes that were expanded above 0.001.

Per the germline V gene, CDR1 is MNHNS and CDR2 is SASEGT. The CDR3 contains 14 residues. Trimming took 5 bases from V and 6 from J, leaving 14 bases between them. RNA transcripts provided the source from which TCR beta CDR3 regions were amplified. Using the HTBI primer set, a first-round RT-PCR was run on the TCR CDR3. Each CDR3 protein gets one entry after TCRdb re-called the multiplex PCR reads with MiXCR. Of 190,000 or so distinct CDR3 sequences in the sample, about a sixth were seen once. This clonotype was counted many times. Its target is unknown. The rearrangement joins TRBV6-1 to TRBJ1-5; no clear D. The sample was blood. The sequence was obtained from a man aged 35 to 55 with Graves' hyperthyroidism. In DNA form, the CDR3 reads TGTGCCAGCAGTCGGACCTCCTGGGGTCAGCCCCAGCATTTT. Protein: CASSRTSWGQPQHF.